The 28 T cell receptor beta chains reported below all come from one sample, sequenced in a study of blood T cells in healthy people across ages. For the second PCR, which ran for about 6 to 11 cycles, a sample-barcoded 5' primer and a J-beta primer mix were used. TCRdb re-derived calls from the 5' RACE reads in MiXCR, one entry per CDR3 protein. The table records 920,000 or so distinct CDR3 sequences, 40% to 50% of them present only once. The specimen was blood. The receptor set was obtained from a woman aged 60-70 years in good health.

The rearrangement links TRBV20-1 to TRBJ2-5; 7 bases match TRBD1. TRBJ2-7 matches the DNA end more closely, so the J call is doubtful. Germline CDR1 reads DFQATT; CDR2 reads SNEGSKA (reference sequence). This CDR3 comprises 14 residues. CDR3 residues: CSARGQTSFYEQYF. As DNA, the CDR3 is TGCAGTGCTAGGGGACAGACCTCCTTCTACGAGCAGTACTTC.

This chain joins TRBV10-2 and TRBJ2-1; D possibly matches TRBD1 or TRBD2 (5 bases each). The germline V gene has CDR1 WSHSY and CDR2 SAAADI. The CDR3 spans 12 residues. As DNA, the CDR3 is TGCGCGACGGGACCAGGACGTGATGAGCAGTTCTTC. It specifies CATGPGRDEQFF.

This clonotype has a handful of counts. This chain joins TRBV12-3 or TRBV12-4 and TRBJ2-7; D possibly corresponds to TRBD2 (7 bases). The CDR3 loop spans 15 amino acids. V was pared by 5 bases and J by 1 base, with 15 bases between. This CDR3 is CASSPQAGQSYEQYF. The DNA of the CDR3 is TGTGCCAGCAGTCCCCAAGCGGGACAATCCTACGAGCAGTACTTC.

The rearrangement joins TRBV5-1 to TRBJ1-1; 7 bases map to TRBD1. Trimming took 1 base from V and 1 from J; bases not matched to a gene: 7. Germline V gene sequence: CDR1 SGHRS, CDR2 YFSETQ. The CDR3 runs 16 residues. The CDR3 DNA reads TGCGCCAGCAGCTTGCAGGGGGTCACCGCGAACACTGAAGCTTTCTTT. Its protein is CASSLQGVTANTEAFF.

This clonotype was counted between two and nine times. The chain has TRBV5-6 and TRBJ2-3; possibly TRBD1 for D (5 bases). V dropped 5 bases and J dropped 1 base, with 17 bases sitting between them. Germline V gives CDR1 SGHDT, CDR2 YYEEEE. CDR3 length equals 16 residues. The DNA for the CDR3 is TGTGCCAGCAGTCAACCCTCGGGCAGGGGCACAGATACGCAGTATTTT. Its protein is CASSQPSGRGTDTQYF.

V and J are TRBV29-1 and TRBJ2-7, with 10 nucleotides matching TRBD1. Per germline, CDR1 SQVTM and CDR2 ANQGSEA. This CDR3 has 13 amino acids. Losses at the gene ends were 7 bases for V and 3 bases for J; bases not matched to a gene: 6. The CDR3 region is CSGDGQGGYEQYF. The CDR3 nucleotides are TGCAGCGGGGACGGACAGGGGGGCTACGAGCAGTACTTC.

Only a few counts were recorded for this clonotype. V is TRBV5-6 and J is TRBJ2-1, with 10 bases matching TRBD2. The CDR3 totals 17 residues. Germline CDR1 SGHDT, CDR2 YYEEEE. V gave up 1 base and J gave up 4 bases; unmatched junction bases: 8. The CDR3 protein is CASSLSSGSLGYNEQFF. The CDR3 DNA reads TGTGCCAGCAGCTTGTCTAGCGGGAGTTTAGGTTACAATGAGCAGTTCTTC.

This clonotype has just a few counts. The genes are TRBV20-1 and TRBJ2-3; D could derive from TRBD1 or TRBD2 (6 bases each). The CDR3 runs 15 residues. V shed 1 base and J shed 5 bases, with 16 bases lying between them. From germline, CDR1 is DFQATT and CDR2 SNEGSKA (reference sequence). The DNA of the CDR3 is TGCAGTGCTAGAGCCCAGGGGAGGCTCGGAGATACGCAGTATTTT. Its translation is CSARAQGRLGDTQYF.

The rearrangement uses TRBV24-1 and TRBJ2-1; D is tentatively TRBD1 or TRBD2 (5 bases each). V lost 5 bases and J lost 3, with 16 bases in between. This CDR3 contains 16 residues. Germline lookup yields CDR1 KGHDR and CDR2 SFDVKD. Here the CDR3 reads CATSAQGVAGYNEQFF. In DNA, the CDR3 is TGTGCCACCAGTGCCCAGGGAGTCGCGGGCTACAATGAGCAGTTCTTC.

This sequence joins TRBV24-1 and TRBJ2-1; the D gene is possibly TRBD1 (6 bases). The J call is uncertain, as TRBJ2-7 better fits the DNA end. Germline V gene data show CDR1 as KGHDR and CDR2 as SFDVKD. The CDR3 spans 13 residues. This chain's CDR3 is CATSEDSYNEQYF. DNA for the CDR3: TGTGCCACCAGTGAGGACAGCTACAATGAGCAGTACTTC.

This rearrangement joins TRBV12-3 or TRBV12-4 to TRBJ2-3, with TRBD2 matching over 10 bases. Trimming took 6 bases from V and 6 from J; bases not matched to a gene: 12. CDR3 length: 16 amino acids. The CDR3 here is CASSPPRAGGRDTQYF. In DNA form, the CDR3 reads TGTGCCAGCAGCCCTCCCAGAGCGGGAGGGCGGGATACGCAGTATTTT.

This clonotype was detected ten times or more. The rearrangement joins TRBV5-1 to TRBJ2-3, with 7 bases fitting TRBD1. Germline CDR1 is SGHRS and CDR2 is YFSETQ. The V gene end was trimmed by 3 bases and the J gene end by 2 bases; junction bases not matched to a gene: 6. The CDR3 is 15 amino acids. The CDR3 region is CASSYRDSTTDTQYF. CDR3 DNA: TGCGCCAGCAGCTACCGGGACAGCACCACAGATACGCAGTATTTT.

This clonotype was counted only a few times. V and J are TRBV9 and TRBJ2-3; D is ambiguous. The germline gives CDR1 SGDLS, CDR2 YYNGEE. The CDR3 is 15 residues long. The germline V and J ends were trimmed by 0 bases and 0 bases, with 8 bases remaining between them. The DNA of the CDR3 is TGTGCCAGCAGCGTAGGGAGTGTGAGCACAGATACGCAGTATTTT. Its translation is CASSVGSVSTDTQYF.

This clonotype has a handful of counts. The rearrangement joins TRBV20-1 to TRBJ1-5; D gene ambiguous. The CDR3 covers 14 residues. Germline CDR1 and CDR2: DFQATT and SNEGSKA (reference sequence). V dropped 4 bases and J dropped 2 bases, with 12 bases sitting between them. DNA of the CDR3: TGCAGTGCTACCGACCGGTTCGGCAATCAGCCCCAGCATTTT. Amino acid sequence: CSATDRFGNQPQHF.

The V call is TRBV21-1, the J call TRBJ2-7; the D segment call TRBD1 is taken from the table without a DNA check. TRBV21-1 is described as a pseudogene. CDR3 length: 13 amino acids. The CDR3 DNA reads TGTGCCAGCAGCAAGACAGGGGGCTACGAGCAGTACTTC. This gives the protein CASSKTGGYEQYF.

This clonotype was detected a few times. J is TRBJ2-2 and V is TRBV7-6; D unclear. Germline V lookup: CDR1 SGHVS, CDR2 FNYEAQ. The CDR3 spans 15 residues. The V gene lost 3 bases and the J gene lost 0 bases, with 8 bases spanning the gap. The CDR3 here is CASSLVLSNTGELFF. The CDR3 DNA follows: TGTGCCAGCAGCTTGGTTCTATCGAACACCGGGGAGCTGTTTTTT. The whole variable domain, remainder taken from reference TRBV7-6 and TRBJ2-2, is GAGVSQSPRYKVTKRGQDVALRCDPISGHVSLYWYRQALGQGPEFLTYFNYEAQQDKSGLPNDRFSAERPEGSISTLTIQRTEQRDSAMYRCASSLVLSNTGELFFGEGSRLTVL.

The gene calls are TRBV20-1 and TRBJ2-1; D uncertain. V shed 1 base and J shed 2 bases, with 18 bases lying between them. The V gene's germline CDR1 is DFQATT and CDR2 SNEGSKA (reference sequence). This CDR3 spans 17 amino acids. CDR3 loop: CSARGRRDGPTYNEQFF. CDR3 coding DNA: TGCAGTGCTAGAGGGAGAAGAGACGGGCCGACCTACAATGAGCAGTTCTTC.

There are a few counts of this clonotype. CDR3 amino acids: CASRLTSGESYEQYF. DNA of the CDR3: TGTGCCAGCAGACTGACTAGCGGGGAGTCCTACGAGCAGTACTTC. The V call is TRBV2, the J call TRBJ2-7; TRBD2 agrees at 11 bases. CDR1 is SNHLY, CDR2 FYNNEI, per germline. V shed 6 bases, J shed 1 base, and the junction held 5 bases outside the gene matches. This CDR3 comprises 15 residues.

For the CDR3, the DNA is TGCAGTGCTAGTGTGAACCGCTTAAATCAGCCCCAGCATTTT. Translation: CSASVNRLNQPQHF. The chain combines TRBV20-1 with TRBJ1-5; D call uncertain. The CDR3 contains 14 residues. Trimming removed 3 bases from V and 4 bases from J, with 13 bases in between. Germline CDR1 DFQATT, CDR2 SNEGSKA (reference sequence).

This chain connects TRBV2 to TRBJ2-4; 8 positions match TRBD2. The J call is uncertain, as TRBJ2-7 better fits the DNA end. The CDR3 runs 13 residues. Germline assignment: CDR1 SNHLY and CDR2 FYNNEI. CDR3 coding DNA: TGTGCCAGCTCGACTAGCGACACCTACGAGCAGTACTTC. Amino acid sequence: CASSTSDTYEQYF.

In its sample, this clonotype was seen a few times. The genes are TRBV5-1 and TRBJ1-5; 10 positions agree with TRBD1. CDR1 SGHRS and CDR2 YFSETQ come from the germline V gene. CDR3 length: 18 residues. The junction had 12 bases not matched to a gene; V was cut back by 1 base and J by 5 bases. The CDR3 sequence is CASSLRIGGQGFYQPQHF. The CDR3 nucleotides read TGCGCCAGCAGCTTGAGGATAGGGGGACAGGGGTTCTATCAGCCCCAGCATTTT. The complete variable domain, with remaining parts taken from reference TRBV5-1 and TRBJ1-5, reads KAGVTQTPRYLIKTRGQQVTLSCSPISGHRSVSWYQQTPGQGLQFLFEYFSETQRNKGNFPGRFSGRQFSNSRSEMNVSTLELGDSALYLCASSLRIGGQGFYQPQHFGDGTRLSIL.

This rearrangement joins TRBV20-1 to TRBJ2-3; 10 bases are shared with TRBD2. The CDR3 is made up of 24 amino acids. CDR1 and CDR2 (germline): DFQATT, SNEGSKA (reference sequence). V lost 1 base, J lost 0 bases, and 28 bases stayed unmatched. CDR3 nucleotide sequence: TGCAGTGCTAGAGTCATAGGGGGTGGGAGTAGCGGGAGGCCGGAAGGTGGTAGCACAGATACGCAGTATTTT. Translated: CSARVIGGGSSGRPEGGSTDTQYF.

The CDR3 sequence is CASSQVRDSDNYGYTF. In DNA, the CDR3 is TGTGCCAGCAGCCAAGTGCGGGACAGCGATAACTATGGCTACACCTTC. The V gene is TRBV3-1, the J gene TRBJ1-2; 7 nucleotides line up with TRBD1. V shed 1 base, J shed 1 base, and the junction held 6 bases outside the gene matches. Germline V gene sequence: CDR1 LGHDT, CDR2 YNNKEL (reference sequence). The CDR3 runs 16 residues.

At least ten counts were recorded for this clonotype. The chain recombines TRBV29-1 with TRBJ2-5; unclear D gene. Looked up from germline, CDR1 is SQVTM and CDR2 is ANQGSEA. The CDR3 contains 12 residues. Deletions cut 7 bases from V and 1 base from J, with 10 bases between. The CDR3 loop is CSAAGGQETQYF. The CDR3 coding sequence is TGCAGCGCTGCAGGCGGCCAAGAGACCCAGTACTTC.

The V gene is TRBV10-3, the J gene TRBJ2-7; 9 bases are shared with TRBD1. Per the germline V gene, CDR1 is ENHRY and CDR2 is SYGVKD. CDR3 length: 14 amino acids. V gave up 4 bases and J gave up 6 bases; unmatched junction bases: 7. CDR3 DNA sequence: TGTGCCATCAGTGGGACAGGGGAGACGGGCGAGCAGTACTTC. Translating it yields CAISGTGETGEQYF.

The chain recombines TRBV30 with TRBJ2-3; D is ambiguous. CDR3 length: 16 residues. CDR1 GTSNPN and CDR2 SVGIG come from the germline V gene (reference sequence). V shed 4 bases and J shed 4 bases, with 21 bases lying between them. The CDR3 here is CAWTYAAAIVSDTQYF. The CDR3 bases are TGTGCCTGGACATACGCGGCAGCGATCGTATCAGATACGCAGTATTTT.

With respect to this clonotype: One junction end does not reproduce the germline sequence, and a read error may be involved. The chain uses TRBV10-2 and TRBJ1-2, with D uncertain. CDR1 WSHSY and CDR2 SAAADI come from the germline V gene. The length of the CDR3 is 13 residues. Written as DNA, the CDR3 is TGCGCCAGCGAGGGCCCGAGCGGCTATGGCCACACCTTC. Its translation: CASEGPSGYGHTF.

CDR3 sequence reads: CASRTKRESQYF. CDR3 in DNA: TGTGCCAGCAGAACCAAGCGGGAAAGCCAGTACTTC. V is TRBV27 and J is TRBJ2-5; TRBD2 matches at 7 bases. Per the germline V gene, CDR1 is MNHEY and CDR2 is SMNVEV (reference sequence). J lost 10 bases, V lost 6 bases, and 8 bases had no gene match. The CDR3 totals 12 residues.